A selection of T cell receptor beta chains follows, all from one sample in a study of CD8 T cells in Susac syndrome. TCRdb reprocessed the immunoSEQ multiplex PCR reads via MiXCR and lists one record per CDR3 protein. The sample contains about 160,000 distinct CDR3 sequences, under 95% of which appear only once. Sequencing was performed on CD4+ T cells from PBMCs. The receptor source for this set is a human donor in good health. The CDR3 runs from the conserved cysteine through the conserved F or W. The order of the fields is clone size, D gene, V gene, J gene, CDR3 protein, CDR3 DNA. A D gene is named only where the DNA matches it firmly. Size is stated for part of the rows, as once, few or many counts, or as a class when the clone is expanded.

>-|-|TRBV20-1|TRBJ2-5
CSASRDQETQYF
TGCAGTGCCTCCCGGGACCAAGAGACCCAGTACTTC
>few|TRBD2|TRBV7-2|TRBJ2-3
CASSLSGNTDTQYF
TGTGCCAGCAGCTTGAGCGGGAACACAGATACGCAGTATTTT
>once|TRBD1|TRBV5-1|TRBJ2-3
CASSWGTGEDTQYF
TGCGCCAGCAGCTGGGGGACAGGGGAAGATACGCAGTATTTT
>few|TRBD1|TRBV20-1|TRBJ2-4
CSATGTGVNIQYF
TGCAGTGCTACCGGGACAGGGGTAAACATTCAGTACTTC
>-|TRBD2|TRBV20-1|TRBJ2-2
CSASSGRALPNTGELFF
TGCAGTGCTAGCAGCGGGAGGGCCCTACCGAACACCGGGGAGCTGTTTTTT
>-|-|TRBV28|TRBJ2-7
CASWGRQWSYEQYF
TGTGCCAGTTGGGGGCGGCAATGGTCCTACGAGCAGTACTTC
>-|-|TRBV4-3|TRBJ2-4
CASSLQGPGAGIKNIQYF
TGCGCCAGCAGCCTCCAGGGGCCAGGGGCTGGAATAAAAAACATTCAGTACTTC
>-|TRBD2|TRBV7-9|TRBJ2-7
CASSPREGYEQYF
TGTGCCAGCAGTCCGCGGGAGGGCTACGAGCAGTACTTC
>-|-|TRBV29-1|TRBJ1-1
CSVEGIMNTEAFF
TGCAGCGTTGAGGGCATTATGAACACTGAAGCTTTCTTT
>-|-|TRBV4-1|TRBJ1-1
CASSQGPGGNTEAFF
TGCGCCAGCAGCCAGGGGCCCGGTGGGAACACTGAAGCTTTCTTT
>-|-|TRBV28|TRBJ1-5
CASSLFKSSNQPQHF
TGTGCCAGCAGTTTATTCAAGTCTAGCAATCAGCCCCAGCATTTT
>once|-|TRBV4-1|TRBJ1-4
CASSQEAARDEKLFF
TGCGCCAGCAGCCAAGAGGCGGCAAGGGACGAAAAACTGTTTTTT